The present T cell receptor (beta chain) was sequenced within a study of T cell repertoires in cytomegalovirus infection. In the study overall: It can be stated that public TCR beta signatures indicated CMV infection as well as a matching HLA type. Notes on the study in general: HLA-C-restricted CMV-specific TCR beta clonotypes were dominant in the ex vivo response.

Germline V gene sequence: CDR1 SGHTA, CDR2 FQGTGA. The ends lost 2 bases at V and 0 bases at J; junction bases unmatched: 0. This CDR3 is built from 17 residues. In TCRdb, the reads were re-called with MiXCR into one record per CDR3 protein. The sample yields approximately 350,000 distinct CDR3 sequences, just under 35% seen once. This clonotype was counted between two and nine times. The antigen remains undetermined. Sample: cultured PBMCs, taken from culture after CMV antigen stimulation. The receptor's source is a human donor in good health (CMV status not recorded). Some clones in this sample may be carry-over from other donors' samples. This chain joins TRBV7-3 and TRBJ2-2; 13 nucleotides match TRBD2. The CDR3 spells CASSLGTSGTNTGELFF. CDR3 coding DNA: TGTGCCAGCAGCTTAGGGACTAGCGGGACGAACACCGGGGAGCTGTTTTTT.